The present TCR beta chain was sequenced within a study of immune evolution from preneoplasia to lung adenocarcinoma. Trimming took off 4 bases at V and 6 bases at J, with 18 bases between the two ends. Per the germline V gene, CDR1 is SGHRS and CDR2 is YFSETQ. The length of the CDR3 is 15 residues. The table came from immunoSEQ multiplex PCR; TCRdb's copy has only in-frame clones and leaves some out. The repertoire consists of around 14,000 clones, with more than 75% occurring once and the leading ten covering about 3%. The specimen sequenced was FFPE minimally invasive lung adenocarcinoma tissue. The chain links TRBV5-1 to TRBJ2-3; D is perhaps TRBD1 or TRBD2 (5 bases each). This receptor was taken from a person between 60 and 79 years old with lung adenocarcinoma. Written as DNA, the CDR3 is TGCGCCAGCAGCCCGGGGCAGCAAGACTTGGATACGCAGTATTTT. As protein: CASSPGQQDLDTQYF.